This T cell receptor beta chain was recorded in a study of response to subunit inactivated influenza vaccine listed by TCRdb under 2018. Background for the entire study: To follow how T cells responded to a trivalent subunit inactivated influenza vaccine, the researchers relied on deep quantitative profiling of the T cell receptor repertoire.

Concerning this clonotype: The antigen it recognizes is unknown. No clone much larger than this one lies a single base away; base qualities are absent.

What this sample's time point label stands for: approximately 45 days after influenza vaccine administration. Libraries were prepared through RT-PCR. The sequencer listed for this sample is Illumina HiSeq 2500. TCRdb trimmed the raw reads at Q25, called clones with MiXCR and kept productive beta chains. Rows are combined by CDR3 protein, so each entry shows the most common genes and DNA. The sample yields about 480,000 distinct CDR3 sequences; approximately 13% were counted once. The ten largest clonotypes hold 10% to 15% of the sample. Via the germline V gene (reference sequence), CDR1 is LGHDT and CDR2 YNNKEL. The trim is 0 bases for V and 6 bases for J, with a gap of 17 bases between the germline ends. From the cysteine up to the phenylalanine, the CDR3 has a length of 16 residues. This entry keeps only the CDR3 DNA: 48 bases, framed from base 1. Results the study describes overall, beyond this receptor: The authors suggested that each seasonal influenza vaccination may recruit only a limited number of new T cells.

The sequence links TRBV3-1 to TRBJ2-5; TRBD1 could be the D gene, as 7 bases match. The sequencing here drew on PBMCs from blood, taken 45 days after vaccination. The TCR sequence derives from a man aged 45 to 65 who received an inactivated influenza vaccine. Donor details come from another sample of the same person, matched by shared clones. The nucleotide sequence is TGTGCCAGCAGCCAAGATAACAGGGGCCGGGGGAAGACCCAGTACTTC. Its product reads: CASSQDNRGRGKTQYF.